This T cell receptor beta chain was sequenced during a study of T-cell memory formation after mild COVID-19. TCR alpha and TCR beta cDNA libraries carrying sample barcodes and UMIs were produced by 5'RACE using constant-segment primers. TCRdb passed the 5' RACE reads through MiXCR, listing each CDR3 protein once. The sample holds 400,000 to 500,000 distinct CDR3 sequences; roughly 18% are singletons and the top ten take 20% to 25%. This clonotype was seen only a few times. The ends were cut back, 1 base at V and 4 bases at J, with 14 bases in the middle. Germline loops: CDR1 MGHRA, CDR2 YSYEKL. The CDR3 contains 16 residues.

This chain connects TRBV4-1 to TRBJ2-1; possibly TRBD1 for D (5 bases). The TCR sequence derives from a man between 18 and 35 years old who had mild COVID-19 (a few samples of this study predate the infection). Cell type and time point are not known. The source material was PBMCs or a T cell subset sorted from them (not recorded which). DNA of the CDR3: TGCGCCAGCAGCCAAGGAATGGGGCCCGGGTACAATGAGCAGTTCTTC. This translates into CASSQGMGPGYNEQFF.